This T cell receptor beta chain was captured in a study of blood T cell repertoires in COVID-19. For the study at large: T cells, B-cell-depleted T cells, or PBMCs supplied cDNA or gDNA.

Authors' processing steps: Reference gene primer amplification gave estimated nucleated cell counts. Clones were read by immunoSEQ multiplex PCR, and TCRdb kept only the in-frame ones, dropping some. V, J and clone size are taken as reported in that table, and D and trimming were inferred from the DNA itself. The sample includes 190,000 or so clones, roughly four fifths of them seen just once. Everyone who took part was about 18 to 89 years old, and they came from fewer than 25 US areas. Each recovered donor of Cohort 3 presented with two negative PCRs, clearance, or symptom resolution. There are 14 residues in the CDR3. V shed 5 bases, J shed 6 bases, and the junction held 9 bases outside the gene matches. Germline values: CDR1 PRHDT, CDR2 FYEKMQ (reference sequence).

The sequence derives from a man between 35 and 55 years old who had recovered from COVID-19. V usage is TRBV13 and J usage is TRBJ1-2, with 7 bases fitting TRBD1. Sequenced material: PBMCs or T cells enriched from blood (not recorded which). The CDR3 protein is CASSTQGLRHGYTF. The CDR3 DNA reads TGTGCCAGCAGCACACAGGGGTTAAGGCATGGCTACACCTTC. Filled out from reference TRBV13 and TRBJ1-2, the complete variable domain reads AAGVIQSPRHLIKEKRETATLKCYPIPRHDTVYWYQQGPGQDPQFLISFYEKMQSDKGSIPDRFSAQQFSDYHSELNMSSLELGDSALYFCASSTQGLRHGYTFGSGTRLTVV.